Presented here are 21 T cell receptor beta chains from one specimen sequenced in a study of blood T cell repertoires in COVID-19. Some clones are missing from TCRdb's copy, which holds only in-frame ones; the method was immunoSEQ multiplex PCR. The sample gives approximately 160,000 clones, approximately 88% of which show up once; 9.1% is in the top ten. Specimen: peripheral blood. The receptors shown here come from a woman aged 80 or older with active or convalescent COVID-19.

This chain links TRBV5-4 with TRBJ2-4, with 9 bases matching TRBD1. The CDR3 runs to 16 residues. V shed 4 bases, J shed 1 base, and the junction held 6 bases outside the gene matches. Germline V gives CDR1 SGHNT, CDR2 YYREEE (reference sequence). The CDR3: CASSVGTGLAKNIQYF. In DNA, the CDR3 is TGTGCCAGCAGCGTCGGGACAGGGCTTGCCAAAAACATTCAGTACTTC.

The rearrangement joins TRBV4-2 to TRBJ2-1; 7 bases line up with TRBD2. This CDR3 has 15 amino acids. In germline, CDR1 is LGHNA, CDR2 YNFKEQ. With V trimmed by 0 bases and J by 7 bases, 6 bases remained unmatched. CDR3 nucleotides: TGTGCCAGCAGCCAAGATCTAGCGGCCCGGAATGAGCAGTTCTTC. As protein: CASSQDLAARNEQFF.

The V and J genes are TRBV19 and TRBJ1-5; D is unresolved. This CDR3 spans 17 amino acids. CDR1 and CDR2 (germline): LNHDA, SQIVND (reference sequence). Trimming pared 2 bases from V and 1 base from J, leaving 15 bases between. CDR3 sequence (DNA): TGTGCCAGTAGTATAAGATGGGGAACGGGGAGCAATCAGCCCCAGCATTTT. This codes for CASSIRWGTGSNQPQHF.

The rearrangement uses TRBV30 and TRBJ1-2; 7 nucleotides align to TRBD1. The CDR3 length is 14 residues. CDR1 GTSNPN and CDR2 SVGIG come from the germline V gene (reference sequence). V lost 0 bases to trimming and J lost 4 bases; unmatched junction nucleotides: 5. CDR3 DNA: TGTGCCTGGAGTGTAAAACAGGGGTCCTATGGCTACACCTTC. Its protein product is CAWSVKQGSYGYTF.

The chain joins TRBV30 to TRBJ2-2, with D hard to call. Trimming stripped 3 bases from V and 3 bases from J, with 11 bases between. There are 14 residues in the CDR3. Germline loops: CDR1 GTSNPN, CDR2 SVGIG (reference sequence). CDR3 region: CAWSENRDTGELFF. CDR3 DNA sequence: TGTGCCTGGAGCGAAAACCGGGACACCGGGGAGCTGTTTTTT.

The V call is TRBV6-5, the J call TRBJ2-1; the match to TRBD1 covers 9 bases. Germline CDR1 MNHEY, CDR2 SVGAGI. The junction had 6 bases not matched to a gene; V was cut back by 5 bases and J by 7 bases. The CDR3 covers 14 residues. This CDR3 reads CASSRDRVKNEQFF. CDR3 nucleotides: TGTGCCAGCAGTCGGGACAGGGTGAAGAATGAGCAGTTCTTC.

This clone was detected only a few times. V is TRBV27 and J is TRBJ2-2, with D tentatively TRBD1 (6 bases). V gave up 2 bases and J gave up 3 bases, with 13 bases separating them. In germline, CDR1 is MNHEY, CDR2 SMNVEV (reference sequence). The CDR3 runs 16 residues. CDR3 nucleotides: TGTGCCAGCAGTTTAAGCAGGGGATTAGACACCGGGGAGCTGTTTTTT. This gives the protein CASSLSRGLDTGELFF.

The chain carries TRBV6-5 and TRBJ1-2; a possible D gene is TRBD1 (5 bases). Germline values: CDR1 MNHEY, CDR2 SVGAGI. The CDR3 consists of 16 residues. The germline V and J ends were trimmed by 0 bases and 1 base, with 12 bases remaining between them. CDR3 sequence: CASSYSIGGINYGYTF. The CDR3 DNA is TGTGCCAGCAGTTACTCGATCGGGGGGATTAACTATGGCTACACCTTC.

The CDR3 region has the DNA TGCGCCAGCAGCTTGGCCGTAGGGCGAGGGGATACGCAGTATTTT. Its translation is CASSLAVGRGDTQYF. The V call is TRBV5-1, the J call TRBJ2-3, with a possible D match to TRBD2 (5 bases). The CDR3 is made up of 15 amino acids. Deletions cut 0 bases from V and 6 bases from J, with 14 bases between. CDR1 and CDR2 from the germline V gene are SGHRS and YFSETQ.

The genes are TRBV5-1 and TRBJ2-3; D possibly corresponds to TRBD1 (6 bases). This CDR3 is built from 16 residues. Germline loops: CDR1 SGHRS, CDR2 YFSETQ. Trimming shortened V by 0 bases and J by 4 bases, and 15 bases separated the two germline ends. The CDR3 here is CASSLAGTTVPDTQYF. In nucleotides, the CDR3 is TGCGCCAGCAGCTTGGCGGGGACAACCGTCCCAGATACGCAGTATTTT.

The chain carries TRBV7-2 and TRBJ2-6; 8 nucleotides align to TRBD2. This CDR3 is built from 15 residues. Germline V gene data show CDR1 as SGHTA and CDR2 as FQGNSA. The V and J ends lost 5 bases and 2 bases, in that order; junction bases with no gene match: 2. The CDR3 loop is CASSPGGAGANVLTF. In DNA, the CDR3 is TGTGCCAGCAGCCCGGGGGGGGCTGGGGCCAACGTCCTGACTTTC.

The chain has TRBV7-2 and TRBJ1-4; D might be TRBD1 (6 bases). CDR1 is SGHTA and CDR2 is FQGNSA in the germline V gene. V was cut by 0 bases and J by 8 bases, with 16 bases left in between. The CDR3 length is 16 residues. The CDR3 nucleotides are TGTGCCAGCAGCTTAGCGCGGGCGTTGGGGACAGAAAAACTGTTTTTT. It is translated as CASSLARALGTEKLFF.

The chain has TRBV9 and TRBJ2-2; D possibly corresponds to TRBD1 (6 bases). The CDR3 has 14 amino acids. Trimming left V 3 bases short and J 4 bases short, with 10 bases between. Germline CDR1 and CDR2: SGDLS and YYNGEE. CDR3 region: CASSAQTGTGELFF. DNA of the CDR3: TGTGCCAGCAGCGCCCAGACAGGCACCGGGGAGCTGTTTTTT.

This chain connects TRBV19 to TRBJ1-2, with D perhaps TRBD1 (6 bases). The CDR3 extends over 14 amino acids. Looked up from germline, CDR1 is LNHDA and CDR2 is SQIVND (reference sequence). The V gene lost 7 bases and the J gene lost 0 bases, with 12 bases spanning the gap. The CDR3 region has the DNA TGTGCCAGTACCCGGACAGTTACTAACTATGGCTACACCTTC. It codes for CASTRTVTNYGYTF.

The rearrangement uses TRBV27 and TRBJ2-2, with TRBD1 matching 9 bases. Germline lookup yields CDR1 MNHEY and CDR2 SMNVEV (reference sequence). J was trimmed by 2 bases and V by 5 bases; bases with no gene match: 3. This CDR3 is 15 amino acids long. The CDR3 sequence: CASSGQGINTGELFF. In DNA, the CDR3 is TGTGCCAGCAGTGGACAGGGGATTAACACCGGGGAGCTGTTTTTT.

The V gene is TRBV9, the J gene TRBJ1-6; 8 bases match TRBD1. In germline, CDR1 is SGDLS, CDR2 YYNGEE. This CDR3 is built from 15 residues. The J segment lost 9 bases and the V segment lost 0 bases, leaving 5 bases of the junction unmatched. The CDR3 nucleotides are TGTGCCAGCAGCGTAGACGGACAGGGAAGTTCACCCCTCCACTTT. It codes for CASSVDGQGSSPLHF. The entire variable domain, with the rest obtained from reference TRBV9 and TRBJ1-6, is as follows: DSGVTQTPKHLITATGQRVTLRCSPRSGDLSVYWYQQSLDQGLQFLIQYYNGEERAKGNILERFSAQQFPDLHSELNLSSLELGDSALYFCASSVDGQGSSPLHFGNGTRLTVT.

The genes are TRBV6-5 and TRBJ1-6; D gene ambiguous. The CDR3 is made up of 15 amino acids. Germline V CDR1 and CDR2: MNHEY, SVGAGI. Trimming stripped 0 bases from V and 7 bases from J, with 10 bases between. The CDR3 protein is CASSYSRSPNSPLHF. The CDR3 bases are TGTGCCAGCAGTTACTCAAGGAGCCCCAATTCACCCCTCCACTTT.

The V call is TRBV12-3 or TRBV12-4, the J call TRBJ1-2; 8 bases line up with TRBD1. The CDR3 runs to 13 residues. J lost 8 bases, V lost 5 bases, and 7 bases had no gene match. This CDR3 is CASSHRTGWGYTF. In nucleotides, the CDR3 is TGTGCCAGCAGTCATAGGACAGGGTGGGGCTACACCTTC.

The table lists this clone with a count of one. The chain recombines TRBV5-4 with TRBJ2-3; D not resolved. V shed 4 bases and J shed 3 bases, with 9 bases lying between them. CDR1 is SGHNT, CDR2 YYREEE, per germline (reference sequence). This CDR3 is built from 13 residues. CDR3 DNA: TGTGCCAGCAGCCTATCAATGACAGATACGCAGTATTTT. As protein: CASSLSMTDTQYF.

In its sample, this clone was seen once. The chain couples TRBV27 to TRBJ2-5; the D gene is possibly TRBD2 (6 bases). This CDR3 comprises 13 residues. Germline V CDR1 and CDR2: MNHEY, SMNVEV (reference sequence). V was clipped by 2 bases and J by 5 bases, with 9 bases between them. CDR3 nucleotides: TGTGCCAGCAGTTTACGAGGGAGGGAGACCCAGTACTTC. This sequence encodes CASSLRGRETQYF.

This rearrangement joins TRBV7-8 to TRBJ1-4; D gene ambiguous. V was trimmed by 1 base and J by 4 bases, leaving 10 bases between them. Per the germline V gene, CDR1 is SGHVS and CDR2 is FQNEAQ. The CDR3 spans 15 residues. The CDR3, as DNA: TGTGCCAGCAGCTTAGGAGTCATCCGTAATGAAAAACTGTTTTTT. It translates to CASSLGVIRNEKLFF. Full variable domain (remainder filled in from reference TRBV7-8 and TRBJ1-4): GAGVSQSPRYKVAKRGQDVALRCDPISGHVSLFWYQQALGQGPEFLTYFQNEAQLDKSGLPSDRFFAERPEGSVSTLKIQRTQQEDSAVYLCASSLGVIRNEKLFFGSGTQLSVL.